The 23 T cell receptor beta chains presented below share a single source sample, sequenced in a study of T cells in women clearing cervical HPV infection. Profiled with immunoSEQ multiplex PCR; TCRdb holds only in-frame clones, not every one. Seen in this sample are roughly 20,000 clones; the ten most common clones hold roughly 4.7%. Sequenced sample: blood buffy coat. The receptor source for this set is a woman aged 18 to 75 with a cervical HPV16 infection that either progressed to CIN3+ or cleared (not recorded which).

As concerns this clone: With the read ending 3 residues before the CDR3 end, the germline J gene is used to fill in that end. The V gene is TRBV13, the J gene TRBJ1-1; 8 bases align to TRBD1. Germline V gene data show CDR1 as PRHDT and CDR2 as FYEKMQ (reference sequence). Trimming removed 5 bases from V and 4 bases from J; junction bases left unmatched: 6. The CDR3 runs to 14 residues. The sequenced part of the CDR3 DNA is TGTGCCAGCAGCCGTCCAGGACAGGGCACTGAA. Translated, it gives CASSRPGQGTE. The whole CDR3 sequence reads CASSRPGQGTEAFF.

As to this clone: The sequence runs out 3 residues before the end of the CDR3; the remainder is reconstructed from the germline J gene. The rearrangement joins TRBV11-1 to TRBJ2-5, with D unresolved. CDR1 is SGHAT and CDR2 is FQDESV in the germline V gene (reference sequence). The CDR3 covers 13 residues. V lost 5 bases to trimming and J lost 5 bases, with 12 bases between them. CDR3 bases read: TGTGCCAGCAGCCTGGGCAGGCTGGAGACC. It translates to CASSLGRLET. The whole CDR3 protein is CASSLGRLETQYF.

Incomplete CDR3 DNA: TGTGCCAGCAGCTTAGGAGCAGACAGCTCCTACAATGAG. As protein: CASSLGADSSYNE. The CDR3 in its entirety is CASSLGADSSYNEQFF. This chain uses TRBV7-7 with TRBJ2-1; weak D call: TRBD1 (5 bases). The read terminates 3 residues before the CDR3 end, so the remaining end is supplied by the germline J gene. This CDR3 region has 16 residues. Germline assignment: CDR1 SSHAT and CDR2 FNYEAQ (reference sequence). V was cut by 1 base and J by 0 bases, with 10 bases left in between. The full variable domain, in which reference TRBV7-7 and TRBJ2-1 provide the parts outside the CDR3, is GAGVSQSPRYKVTKRGQDVTLRCDPISSHATLYWYQQALGQGPEFLTYFNYEAQPDKSGLPSDRFSAERPEGSISTLTIQRTEQRDSAMYRCASSLGADSSYNEQFFGPGTRLTVL.

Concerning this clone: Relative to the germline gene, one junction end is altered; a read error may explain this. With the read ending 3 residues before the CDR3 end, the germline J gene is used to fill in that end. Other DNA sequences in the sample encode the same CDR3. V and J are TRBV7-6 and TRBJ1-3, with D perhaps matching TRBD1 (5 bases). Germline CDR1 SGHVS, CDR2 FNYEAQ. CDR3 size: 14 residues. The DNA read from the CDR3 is TGTGCCAGCAGCGACGAACAGGAGGGAAACACA. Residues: CASSDEQEGNT. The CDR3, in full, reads CASSDEQEGNTIYF.

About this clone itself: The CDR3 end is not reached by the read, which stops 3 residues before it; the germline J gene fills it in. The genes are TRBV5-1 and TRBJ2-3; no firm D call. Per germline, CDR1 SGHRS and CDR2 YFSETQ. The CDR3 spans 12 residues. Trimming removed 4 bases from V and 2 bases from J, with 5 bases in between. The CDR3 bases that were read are TGCGCCAGCAGCCTTCCCACAGATACG. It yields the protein CASSLPTDT. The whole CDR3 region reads CASSLPTDTQYF.

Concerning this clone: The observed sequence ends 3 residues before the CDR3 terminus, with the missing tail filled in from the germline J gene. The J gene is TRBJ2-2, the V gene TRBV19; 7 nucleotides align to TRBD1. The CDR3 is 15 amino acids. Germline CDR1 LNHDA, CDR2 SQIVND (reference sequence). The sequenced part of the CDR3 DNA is TGTGCCAGTAGTAAAAGACAGGGCGGTAATGAAAAG. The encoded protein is CASSKRQGGNEK. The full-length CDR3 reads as CASSKRQGGNEKLFF.

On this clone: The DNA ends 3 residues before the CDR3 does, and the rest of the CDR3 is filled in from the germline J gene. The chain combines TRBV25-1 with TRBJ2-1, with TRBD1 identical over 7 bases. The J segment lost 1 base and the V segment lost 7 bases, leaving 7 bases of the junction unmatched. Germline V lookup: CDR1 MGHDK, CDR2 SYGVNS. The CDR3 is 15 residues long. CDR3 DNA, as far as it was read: TGTGCCAGCATAGGGGGCAGAGGATCCTACAATGAG. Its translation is CASIGGRGSYNE. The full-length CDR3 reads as CASIGGRGSYNEQFF.

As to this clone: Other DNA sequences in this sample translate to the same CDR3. The CDR3 reads CSAQYQETQYF. Incomplete CDR3 DNA: TGCAGTGCTCAATACCAAGAGACC. The gene calls are TRBV20-1 and TRBJ2-5, with D unclear. The CDR3 goes on 3 residues after the read ends, and that part is filled in from the germline J gene. This CDR3 region has 11 residues. Trimming took off 5 bases at V and 0 bases at J, with 4 bases between the two ends. Germline V gene sequence: CDR1 DFQATT, CDR2 SNEGSKA (reference sequence).

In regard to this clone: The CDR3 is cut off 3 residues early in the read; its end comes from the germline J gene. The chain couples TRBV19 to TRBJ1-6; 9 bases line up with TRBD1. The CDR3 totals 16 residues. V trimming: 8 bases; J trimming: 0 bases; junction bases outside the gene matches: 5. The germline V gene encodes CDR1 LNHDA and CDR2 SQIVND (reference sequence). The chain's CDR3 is CASADRGNSYNSPLHF. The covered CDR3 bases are TGTGCCAGTGCGGACAGGGGAAACTCCTATAATTCACCC. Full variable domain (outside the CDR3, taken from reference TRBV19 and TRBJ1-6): DGGITQSPKYLFRKEGQNVTLSCEQNLNHDAMYWYRQDPGQGLRLIYYSQIVNDFQKGDIAEGYSVSREKKESFPLTVTSAQKNPTAFYLCASADRGNSYNSPLHFGNGTRLTVT.

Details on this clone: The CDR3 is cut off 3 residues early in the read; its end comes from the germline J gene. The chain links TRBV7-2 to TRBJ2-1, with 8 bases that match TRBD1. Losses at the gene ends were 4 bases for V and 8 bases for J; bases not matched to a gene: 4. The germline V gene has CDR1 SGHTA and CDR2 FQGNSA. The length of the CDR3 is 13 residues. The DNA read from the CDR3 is TGTGCCAGCAGCTCATTACAGGGGGATGAG. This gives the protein CASSSLQGDE. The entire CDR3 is CASSSLQGDEQFF.

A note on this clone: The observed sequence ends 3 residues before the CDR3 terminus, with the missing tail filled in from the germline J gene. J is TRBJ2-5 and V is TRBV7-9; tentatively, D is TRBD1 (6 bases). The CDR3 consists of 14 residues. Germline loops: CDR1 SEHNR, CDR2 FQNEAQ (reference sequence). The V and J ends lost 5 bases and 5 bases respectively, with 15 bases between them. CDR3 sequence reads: CASSAPGASETQYF. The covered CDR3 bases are TGTGCCAGCAGCGCCCCAGGGGCTAGCGAGACC.

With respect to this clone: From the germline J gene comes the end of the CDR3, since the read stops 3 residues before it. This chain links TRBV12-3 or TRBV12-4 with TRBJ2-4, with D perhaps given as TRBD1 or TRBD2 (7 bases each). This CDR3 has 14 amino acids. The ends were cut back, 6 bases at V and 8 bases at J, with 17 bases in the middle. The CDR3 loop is CASRANRGGDIQYF. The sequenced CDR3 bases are TGTGCCAGCAGAGCAAACAGGGGAGGGGACATT.

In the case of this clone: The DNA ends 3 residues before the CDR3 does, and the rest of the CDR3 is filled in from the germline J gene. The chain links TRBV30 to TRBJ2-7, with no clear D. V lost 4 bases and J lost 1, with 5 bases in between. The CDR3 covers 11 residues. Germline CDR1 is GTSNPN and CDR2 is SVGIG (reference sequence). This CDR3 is CAWKQSYEQYF. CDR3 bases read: TGTGCCTGGAAACAGTCCTACGAG.

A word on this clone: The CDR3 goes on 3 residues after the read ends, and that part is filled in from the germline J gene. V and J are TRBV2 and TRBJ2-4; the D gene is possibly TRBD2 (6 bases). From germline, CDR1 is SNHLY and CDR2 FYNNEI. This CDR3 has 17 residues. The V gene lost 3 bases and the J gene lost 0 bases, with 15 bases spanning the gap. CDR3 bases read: TGTGCCAGCAGTGACCCGGGACTGCGCGAAGCCAAAAACATT. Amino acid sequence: CASSDPGLREAKNI. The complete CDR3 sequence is CASSDPGLREAKNIQYF.

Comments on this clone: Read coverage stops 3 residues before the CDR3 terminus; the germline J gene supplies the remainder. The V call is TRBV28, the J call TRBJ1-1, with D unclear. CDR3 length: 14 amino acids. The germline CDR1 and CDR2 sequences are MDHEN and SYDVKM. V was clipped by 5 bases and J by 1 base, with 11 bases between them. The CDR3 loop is CASSVYSKNTEAFF. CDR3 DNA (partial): TGTGCCAGCAGTGTGTACAGCAAGAACACTGAA.

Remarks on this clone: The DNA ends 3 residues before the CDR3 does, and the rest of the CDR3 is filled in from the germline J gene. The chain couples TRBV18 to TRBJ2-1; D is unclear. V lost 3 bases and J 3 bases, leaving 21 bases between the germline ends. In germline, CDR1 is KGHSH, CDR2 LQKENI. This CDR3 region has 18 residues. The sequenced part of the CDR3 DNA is TGTGCCAGCTCACCCATTCTATCGCCGCGGTTGGGCTACAATGAG. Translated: CASSPILSPRLGYNE. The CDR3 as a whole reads CASSPILSPRLGYNEQFF.

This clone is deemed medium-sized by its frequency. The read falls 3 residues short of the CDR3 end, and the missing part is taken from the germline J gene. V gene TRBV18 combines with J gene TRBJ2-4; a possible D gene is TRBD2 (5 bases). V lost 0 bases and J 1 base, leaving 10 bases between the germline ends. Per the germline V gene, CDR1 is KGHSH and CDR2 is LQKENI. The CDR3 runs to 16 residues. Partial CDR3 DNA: TGTGCCAGCTCACCACCTGGCGGGTTGGCCAAAAACATT. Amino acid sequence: CASSPPGGLAKNI. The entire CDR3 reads CASSPPGGLAKNIQYF. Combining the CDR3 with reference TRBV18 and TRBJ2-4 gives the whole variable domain NAGVMQNPRHLVRRRGQEARLRCSPMKGHSHVYWYRQLPEEGLKFMVYLQKENIIDESGMPKERFSAEFPKEGPSILRIQQVVRGDSAAYFCASSPPGGLAKNIQYFGAGTRLSVL.

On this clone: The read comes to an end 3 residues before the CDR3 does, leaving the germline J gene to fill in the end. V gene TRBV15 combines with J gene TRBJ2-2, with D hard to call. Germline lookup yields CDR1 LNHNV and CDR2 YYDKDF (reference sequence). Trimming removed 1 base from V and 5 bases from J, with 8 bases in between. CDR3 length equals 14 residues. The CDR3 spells CATSRGLETGELFF. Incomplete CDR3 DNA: TGTGCCACCAGCAGAGGACTGGAAACCGGGGAG.

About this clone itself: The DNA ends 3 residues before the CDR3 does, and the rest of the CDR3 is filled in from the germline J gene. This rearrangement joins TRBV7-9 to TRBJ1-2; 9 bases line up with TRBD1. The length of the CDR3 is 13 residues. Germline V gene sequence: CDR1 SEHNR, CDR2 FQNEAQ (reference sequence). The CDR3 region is CASSLGTGEGYTF. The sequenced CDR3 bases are TGTGCCAGCAGCTTAGGGACAGGGGAAGGC.

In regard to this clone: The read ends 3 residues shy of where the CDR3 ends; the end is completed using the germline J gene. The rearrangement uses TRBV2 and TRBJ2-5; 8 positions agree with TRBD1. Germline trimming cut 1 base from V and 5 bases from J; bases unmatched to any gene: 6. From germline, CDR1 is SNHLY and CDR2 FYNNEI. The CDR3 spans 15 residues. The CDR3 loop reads CASSEGTGKRETQYF. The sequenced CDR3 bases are TGTGCCAGCAGTGAAGGGACAGGGAAGCGGGAGACC.

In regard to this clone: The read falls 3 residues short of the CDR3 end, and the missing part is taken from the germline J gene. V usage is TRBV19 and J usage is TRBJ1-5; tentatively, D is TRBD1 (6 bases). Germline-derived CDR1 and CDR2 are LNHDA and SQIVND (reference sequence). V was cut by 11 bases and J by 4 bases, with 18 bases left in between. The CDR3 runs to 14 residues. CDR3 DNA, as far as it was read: TGTGCCTTTACCGGGACATTCAGAAATCAGCCC. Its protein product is CAFTGTFRNQP. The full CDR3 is CAFTGTFRNQPQHF.

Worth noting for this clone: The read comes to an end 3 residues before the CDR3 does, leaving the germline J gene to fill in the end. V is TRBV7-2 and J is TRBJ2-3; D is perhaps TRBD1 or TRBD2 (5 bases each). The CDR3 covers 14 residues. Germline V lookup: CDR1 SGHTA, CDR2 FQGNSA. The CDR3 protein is CASSTEGLQETQYF. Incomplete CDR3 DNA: TGTGCCAGCAGTACCGAGGGGCTCCAAGAGACG. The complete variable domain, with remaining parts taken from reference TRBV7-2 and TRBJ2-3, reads GAGVSQSPSNKVTEKGKDVELRCDPISGHTALYWYRQSLGQGLEFLIYFQGNSAPDKSGLPSDRFSAERTGGSVSTLTIQRTQQEDSAVYLCASSTEGLQETQYFGPGTRLTVL.

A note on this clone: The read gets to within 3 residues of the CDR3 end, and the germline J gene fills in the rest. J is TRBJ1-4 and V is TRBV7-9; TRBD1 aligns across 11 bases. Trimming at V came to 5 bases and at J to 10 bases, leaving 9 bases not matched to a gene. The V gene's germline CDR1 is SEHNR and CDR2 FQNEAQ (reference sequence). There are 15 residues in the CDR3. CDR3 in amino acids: CASSLRTGGAGKLFF. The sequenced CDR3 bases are TGTGCCAGCAGCCTCCGGACAGGGGGCGCGGGAAAA. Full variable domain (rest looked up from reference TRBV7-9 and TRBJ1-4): DTGVSQNPRHKITKRGQNVTFRCDPISEHNRLYWYRQTLGQGPEFLTYFQNEAQLEKSRLLSDRFSAERPKGSFSTLEIQRTEQGDSAMYLCASSLRTGGAGKLFFGSGTQLSVL.